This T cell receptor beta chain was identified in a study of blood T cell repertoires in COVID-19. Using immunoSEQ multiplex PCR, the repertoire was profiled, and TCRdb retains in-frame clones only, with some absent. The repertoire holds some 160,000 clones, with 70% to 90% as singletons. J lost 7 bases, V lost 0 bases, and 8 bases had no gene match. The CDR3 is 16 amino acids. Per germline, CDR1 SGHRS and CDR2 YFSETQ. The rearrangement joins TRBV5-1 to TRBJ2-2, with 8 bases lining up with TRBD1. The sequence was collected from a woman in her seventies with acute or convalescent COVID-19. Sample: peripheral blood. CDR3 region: CASSLEAGGAGGELFF. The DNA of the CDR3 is TGCGCCAGCAGCTTGGAGGCAGGGGGCGCGGGCGGGGAGCTGTTTTTT.